The next 22 T cell receptor beta chains were all read from a single sample in a study of CD8 T cells in Susac syndrome. 0.5 to 1 ug RNA was reverse transcribed with random hexamers. TCRdb re-called the immunoSEQ multiplex PCR reads through MiXCR, storing one row per CDR3 protein. The table records some 200,000 distinct CDR3 sequences, over 90% of them present only once. The material sequenced was CD8+ T cells from PBMCs. The origin of the receptors is a human donor with Susac syndrome.

This rearrangement joins TRBV30 to TRBJ1-2; D perhaps matches TRBD1 (5 bases). Germline CDR1 GTSNPN, CDR2 SVGIG (reference sequence). This CDR3 spans 16 amino acids. Trimming left V 1 base short and J 3 bases short, with 18 bases between. CDR3 amino acids: CAWSGPTGAAYYGYTF. CDR3 coding DNA: TGTGCCTGGAGTGGTCCTACCGGGGCAGCTTACTATGGCTACACCTTC.

The chain couples TRBV9 to TRBJ2-5; the D gene is possibly TRBD2 (5 bases). The CDR3 loop spans 14 amino acids. The germline CDR1 and CDR2 sequences are SGDLS and YYNGEE. V was trimmed by 2 bases and J by 4 bases, leaving 12 bases between them. CDR3 DNA sequence: TGTGCCAGCAGCGTTAATAGCGTGGCAGAGACCCAGTACTTC. Protein: CASSVNSVAETQYF. Variable domain in full (rest from reference TRBV9 and TRBJ2-5): DSGVTQTPKHLITATGQRVTLRCSPRSGDLSVYWYQQSLDQGLQFLIQYYNGEERAKGNILERFSAQQFPDLHSELNLSSLELGDSALYFCASSVNSVAETQYFGPGTRLLVL.

This clonotype appeared once. The J gene is TRBJ2-1, the V gene TRBV9; D not resolved. The CDR3 has 14 amino acids. Trimming left V 1 base short and J 8 bases short, with 13 bases between. Per germline, CDR1 SGDLS and CDR2 YYNGEE. The CDR3 nucleotides read TGTGCCAGCAGCGTACTGTCCCAAGGCTATGAGCAGTTCTTC. Translated, it gives CASSVLSQGYEQFF. Looking up the rest from reference TRBV9 and TRBJ2-1 gives the full variable domain: DSGVTQTPKHLITATGQRVTLRCSPRSGDLSVYWYQQSLDQGLQFLIQYYNGEERAKGNILERFSAQQFPDLHSELNLSSLELGDSALYFCASSVLSQGYEQFFGPGTRLTVL.

The chain combines TRBV27 with TRBJ2-5; 10 nucleotides line up with TRBD1. The trim removed 1 base at V and 3 bases at J, leaving 11 bases unmatched. The CDR3 totals 18 residues. Germline CDR1 reads MNHEY; CDR2 reads SMNVEV (reference sequence). CDR3 residues: CASSLYITKGQGKETQYF. CDR3 nucleotides: TGTGCCAGCAGTTTATATATCACCAAGGGACAGGGGAAAGAGACCCAGTACTTC.

This rearrangement joins TRBV20-1 to TRBJ1-1, with D perhaps TRBD1 (5 bases). The V gene lost 2 bases and the J gene lost 0 bases, with 10 bases spanning the gap. Germline V gene lookup returns CDR1 DFQATT and CDR2 SNEGSKA (reference sequence). CDR3 length equals 14 residues. CDR3 sequence (DNA): TGCAGTGCTAGAAAGACGACAGTGAACACTGAAGCTTTCTTT. It translates to CSARKTTVNTEAFF.

The chain uses TRBV4-2 and TRBJ2-7; no clear D. CDR3 length equals 16 residues. Germline V gene sequence: CDR1 LGHNA, CDR2 YNFKEQ. Trimming pared 0 bases from V and 4 bases from J, leaving 16 bases between. CDR3 amino acids: CASSQDQARSQYEQYF. As DNA, the CDR3 is TGTGCCAGCAGCCAAGATCAGGCTAGATCACAATACGAGCAGTACTTC.

J is TRBJ2-1 and V is TRBV24-1; D not certain. Germline lookup yields CDR1 KGHDR and CDR2 SFDVKD. The CDR3 totals 15 residues. Trimming took off 4 bases at V and 0 bases at J, with 9 bases between the two ends. The CDR3 DNA is TGTGCCACCAGTGAGAACACGAACTCCTACAATGAGCAGTTCTTC. Residues: CATSENTNSYNEQFF.

The chain recombines TRBV5-1 with TRBJ2-5; perhaps TRBD1 as D (6 bases). V gave up 4 bases and J gave up 4 bases, with 20 bases separating them. Per germline, CDR1 SGHRS and CDR2 YFSETQ. The CDR3 is 16 amino acids. CDR3 DNA: TGCGCCAGCAGCGAAGGACAGTCTCCACAGGGAGAGACCCAGTACTTC. Amino acids: CASSEGQSPQGETQYF.

The CDR3: CASSLWGQGIHEQYF. CDR3 in DNA: TGTGCCAGCAGCTTATGGGGACAGGGGATACACGAGCAGTACTTC. The gene calls are TRBV13 and TRBJ2-7; 10 bases agree with TRBD1. This CDR3 contains 15 residues. The V gene's germline CDR1 is PRHDT and CDR2 FYEKMQ (reference sequence). Trimming at V came to 2 bases and at J to 5 bases, leaving 6 bases not matched to a gene.

The chain is built from TRBV6-5 and TRBJ1-6; D not certain. The CDR3 totals 17 residues. Germline values: CDR1 MNHEY, CDR2 SVGAGI. The V gene lost 0 bases and the J gene lost 7 bases, with 16 bases spanning the gap. The CDR3 nucleotides are TGTGCCAGCAGTTACTCGTTTCCGCAAGGGCGGAATTCACCCCTCCACTTT. Its translation: CASSYSFPQGRNSPLHF.

The table lists this clonotype with a count of one. The genes are TRBV5-5 and TRBJ2-7, with D unclear. Between the trimmed V and J ends, which lost 2 bases and 2 bases, there was a span of 5 bases. In germline, CDR1 is SGHKS, CDR2 YYEKEE (reference sequence). CDR3 size: 12 residues. CDR3 DNA: TGTGCCAGCAGCTTTTCAGCCTACGAGCAGTACTTC. As protein: CASSFSAYEQYF. Full variable domain (outside the CDR3, taken from reference TRBV5-5 and TRBJ2-7): DAGVTQSPTHLIKTRGQQVTLRCSPISGHKSVSWYQQVLGQGPQFIFQYYEKEERGRGNFPDRFSARQFPNYSSELNVNALLLGDSALYLCASSFSAYEQYFGPGTRLTVT.

The chain employs TRBV16 and TRBJ1-1; D is ambiguous. Between the trimmed V and J ends, which lost 0 bases and 8 bases, there was a span of 7 bases. The CDR3 is made up of 12 amino acids. Germline CDR1 and CDR2: KGHSY and FQNENV. The CDR3: CASSQSFNEAFF. The DNA of the CDR3 is TGTGCCAGCAGCCAATCGTTTAACGAAGCTTTCTTT.

This clonotype was counted a single time. The V and J genes are TRBV4-1 and TRBJ2-1; TRBD2 matches 9 bases. Germline CDR1 is MGHRA and CDR2 is YSYEKL. V lost 10 bases, J lost 8 bases, and 21 bases stayed unmatched. The CDR3 sequence is 17 residues long. The CDR3 sequence is CATAPGPLAGEEDEQFF. The CDR3 DNA reads TGCGCCACCGCTCCCGGACCATTAGCGGGGGAGGAGGATGAGCAGTTCTTC.

This chain joins TRBV7-9 and TRBJ2-5; TRBD2 matches 7 bases. J was trimmed by 2 bases and V by 4 bases; bases with no gene match: 13. From germline, CDR1 is SEHNR and CDR2 FQNEAQ (reference sequence). This CDR3 has 17 residues. The DNA of the CDR3 is TGTGCCAGCAGCTCCCCTGGGGGGACTATCCGTCAAGAGACCCAGTACTTC. Translating gives CASSSPGGTIRQETQYF. Full variable domain (missing parts from reference TRBV7-9 and TRBJ2-5): DTGVSQNPRHKITKRGQNVTFRCDPISEHNRLYWYRQTLGQGPEFLTYFQNEAQLEKSRLLSDRFSAERPKGSFSTLEIQRTEQGDSAMYLCASSSPGGTIRQETQYFGPGTRLLVL.

V gene TRBV6-2 or TRBV6-3 combines with J gene TRBJ2-1; D is uncertain. This CDR3 is built from 11 residues. Germline CDR1 is MNHEY and CDR2 is SVGEGT. V was pared by 8 bases and J by 7 bases, with 9 bases between. The CDR3 loop is CASRRGNEQFF. The CDR3, as DNA: TGTGCCAGCCGGAGAGGTAATGAGCAGTTCTTC.

The CDR3 DNA is TGTGCCAGTAGTCCAACCGGGACCGACGTCCTGGACGAGCAGTACTTC. Amino acid sequence: CASSPTGTDVLDEQYF. The rearrangement joins TRBV19 to TRBJ2-7; D possibly matches TRBD1 or TRBD2 (5 bases each). The CDR3 runs 16 residues. With 5 bases removed from V and 5 bases from J, the gap between germline ends came to 22 bases. The germline V gene encodes CDR1 LNHDA and CDR2 SQIVND (reference sequence).

The chain links TRBV3-1 to TRBJ2-2; D unresolved. The V gene lost 0 bases and the J gene lost 1 base, with 9 bases spanning the gap. The CDR3 is 16 residues long. Germline-derived CDR1 and CDR2 are LGHDT and YNNKEL (reference sequence). CDR3 loop: CASSQEAWGNTGELFF. Written as DNA, the CDR3 is TGTGCCAGCAGCCAAGAAGCCTGGGGGAACACCGGGGAGCTGTTTTTT. Full variable domain (remainder filled in from reference TRBV3-1 and TRBJ2-2): DTAVSQTPKYLVTQMGNDKSIKCEQNLGHDTMYWYKQDSKKFLKIMFSYNNKELIINETVPNRFSPKSPDKAHLNLHINSLELGDSAVYFCASSQEAWGNTGELFFGEGSRLTVL.

This clonotype was recorded a few times. V and J are TRBV4-1 and TRBJ1-5, with unresolved D. Germline CDR1 and CDR2: MGHRA and YSYEKL. This CDR3 region has 14 residues. The V end was cut by 0 bases, the J end by 2 bases, with 5 bases between. The CDR3 DNA reads TGCGCCAGCAGCCAAGATGGGGGCAATCAGCCCCAGCATTTT. Translation gives CASSQDGGNQPQHF.

A few counts support this clonotype. The chain links TRBV4-1 to TRBJ2-7; D remains ambiguous. CDR3 length equals 13 residues. Trimming pared 2 bases from V and 0 bases from J, leaving 5 bases between. Germline-derived CDR1 and CDR2 are MGHRA and YSYEKL. CDR3 nucleotide sequence: TGCGCCAGCAGCCAAACCCCCTCCTACGAGCAGTACTTC. It specifies CASSQTPSYEQYF.

The chain uses TRBV5-1 and TRBJ2-7; D is ambiguous. Germline V gene lookup returns CDR1 SGHRS and CDR2 YFSETQ. The V end was cut by 0 bases, the J end by 2 bases, with 9 bases between. This CDR3 spans 14 amino acids. CDR3 region: CASSLEGKPYEQYF. In nucleotides, the CDR3 is TGCGCCAGCAGCTTGGAAGGGAAGCCCTACGAGCAGTACTTC. The full variable domain, in which reference TRBV5-1 and TRBJ2-7 provide the parts outside the CDR3, is KAGVTQTPRYLIKTRGQQVTLSCSPISGHRSVSWYQQTPGQGLQFLFEYFSETQRNKGNFPGRFSGRQFSNSRSEMNVSTLELGDSALYLCASSLEGKPYEQYFGPGTRLTVT.

The rearrangement uses TRBV6-5 and TRBJ1-4; D might be TRBD1 (6 bases). Germline V gives CDR1 MNHEY, CDR2 SVGAGI. With 4 bases removed from V and 8 bases from J, the gap between germline ends came to 11 bases. The length of the CDR3 is 13 residues. CDR3 nucleotides: TGTGCCAGCAGTTTTAGGGGGAACGAAAAACTGTTTTTT. Encoded protein: CASSFRGNEKLFF.

V and J are TRBV12-3 or TRBV12-4 and TRBJ2-7; 7 bases are a match to TRBD2. The CDR3 is 13 residues long. V dropped 5 bases and J dropped 7; count of bases not matched to a gene: 8. The CDR3 sequence is CASSIQPRGEQYF. The CDR3 DNA is TGTGCCAGCAGTATCCAACCGCGGGGGGAGCAGTACTTC.